This T cell receptor beta chain was sequenced in a study of beta chain features in type 1 diabetes. General study findings and limits: Within each of all four CD4+ subsets, Type 1 diabetes patients had TCRB CDR3s that were moderately but significantly shorter.

The investigators reverse transcribed all of the isolated RNA, so they sequenced expressed TCRB transcripts. Reads from naive, central memory and regulatory T cell samples averaged roughly 3.6 million. The data were produced by immunoSEQ multiplex PCR, yet TCRdb's version contains in-frame clones alone and is incomplete. In the table there are hundreds of thousands of clones, more than 13% of which are singletons. V was pared by 1 base and J by 2 bases, with 10 bases of the junction left unmatched. This CDR3 spans 17 amino acids. Germline V CDR1 and CDR2: GTSNPN, SVGIG (reference sequence). Concerning this clone: Antigen specificity is unknown.

Sorted populations were all over 98% pure. This rearrangement joins TRBV30 to TRBJ2-1; TRBD2 agrees at 8 bases. The specimen sequenced was naive CD4+ T cells from blood. The sequence was collected from a man younger than 35 with type 1 diabetes. As DNA, the CDR3 is TGTGCCTGGAGTGGCCGCTCTAGCGGGCTTCCCTACAATGAGCAGTTCTTC. Translation gives CAWSGRSSGLPYNEQFF.